Following are 16 T cell receptor beta chains from one sample sequenced in a study of T-cell reconstitution after alpha-beta-depleted transplantation in children. This sample's TCRbeta library carried unique molecular identifier barcodes. TCRdb re-derived calls from the PCR reads in MiXCR, one entry per CDR3 protein. The sample shows approximately 590,000 distinct CDR3 sequences, about 10% of them seen only once. Source: PBMCs from the stem cell graft donor, taken from the stem cell graft. The source is a human donor who donated a stem cell graft to a child with acute myeloid leukemia.

CDR3 region: CSAGESSGANVLTF. CDR3 bases: TGCAGTGCTGGGGAGTCCTCTGGGGCCAACGTCCTGACTTTC. The V call is TRBV20-1, the J call TRBJ2-6; D may be TRBD2 (5 bases). Between the trimmed V and J ends, which lost 5 bases and 0 bases, there was a span of 8 bases. The CDR3 covers 14 residues. Germline loops: CDR1 DFQATT, CDR2 SNEGSKA (reference sequence).

This clonotype was detected only a few times. The V gene is TRBV7-2, the J gene TRBJ2-7; 10 bases match TRBD2. Trimming cost V 5 bases and J 3 bases; bases outside gene matches: 4. The CDR3 extends over 14 amino acids. Germline V gives CDR1 SGHTA, CDR2 FQGNSA. In DNA, the CDR3 is TGTGCCAGCAGCGTTCTAGCGGGGGTCTACGAGCAGTACTTC. Translating gives CASSVLAGVYEQYF.

The V gene is TRBV5-1, the J gene TRBJ2-4; D is unresolved. The germline V and J ends were trimmed by 4 bases and 1 base, with 18 bases remaining between them. The CDR3 loop spans 17 amino acids. The germline V gene encodes CDR1 SGHRS and CDR2 YFSETQ. In DNA, the CDR3 is TGCGCCAGCAGCCCCTCTTCGTCGGCCACGGCCAAAAACATTCAGTACTTC. It encodes CASSPSSSATAKNIQYF.

The chain combines TRBV20-1 with TRBJ1-4, with TRBD1 as a possible D gene (5 bases). The CDR3 covers 15 residues. V was shortened by 0 bases and J by 0 bases, with 8 bases between the two germline ends. Germline V CDR1 and CDR2: DFQATT, SNEGSKA (reference sequence). CDR3 bases: TGCAGTGCTAGAGATACGGGGGCAACTAATGAAAAACTGTTTTTT. Residues: CSARDTGATNEKLFF.

This clonotype was counted a few times. The chain has TRBV29-1 and TRBJ2-7, with D unclear. Trimming cost V 8 bases and J 3 bases, with 11 bases left between them. The CDR3 sequence is 11 residues long. From germline, CDR1 is SQVTM and CDR2 ANQGSEA. CDR3: CSFSVGYEQYF. The CDR3, as DNA: TGCAGCTTTTCGGTAGGCTACGAGCAGTACTTC.

The V and J genes are TRBV28 and TRBJ2-1, with 8 nucleotides matching TRBD2. Trimming removed 4 bases from V and 9 bases from J; junction bases left unmatched: 11. Germline CDR1 and CDR2: MDHEN and SYDVKM. The CDR3 is made up of 15 amino acids. In DNA form, the CDR3 reads TGTGCCAGCAGTTCACGGGAGGGCCGTTCTAGTGAGCAGTTCTTC. Amino acid sequence: CASSSREGRSSEQFF.

The sample holds many counts of this clonotype. One end of the junction varies from germline; a read error may be responsible. The V gene is TRBV27, the J gene TRBJ2-7; no firm D call. Germline CDR1 is MNHEY and CDR2 is SMNVEV (reference sequence). The CDR3 consists of 13 residues. The CDR3 is CASSLYPTYEQYF. CDR3 in DNA: TGTGCCAGCAGCTTATACCCGACCTACGAGCAGTACTTC.

This clonotype was observed a handful of times. This chain uses TRBV7-3 with TRBJ2-7; unclear D gene. CDR3 length equals 14 residues. V was pared by 1 base and J by 2 bases, with 9 bases between. CDR1 is SGHTA and CDR2 is FQGTGA in the germline V gene. CDR3 in amino acids: CASSLKPGPYEQYF. The CDR3 coding sequence is TGTGCCAGCAGCTTAAAACCGGGTCCCTACGAGCAGTACTTC.

This clonotype showed up many times. The rearrangement joins TRBV20-1 to TRBJ1-2, with a possible D match to TRBD1 (6 bases). Trimming took 5 bases from V and 8 from J, leaving 21 bases between them. From germline, CDR1 is DFQATT and CDR2 SNEGSKA (reference sequence). CDR3 length equals 14 residues. The CDR3 region has the DNA TGCAGTGCTCCAAGAGAACAGGGAATCGGAGGCTACACCTTC. It is translated as CSAPREQGIGGYTF.

This clonotype showed up many times. The rearrangement links TRBV6-5 to TRBJ1-6; D is possibly TRBD1 (6 bases). This CDR3 comprises 15 residues. Looked up from germline, CDR1 is MNHEY and CDR2 is SVGAGI. V lost 0 bases, J lost 7 bases, and 10 bases lay in between. The CDR3 DNA sequence: TGTGCCAGCAGTTACTCACAGGGCTCCAATTCACCCCTCCACTTT. Its protein is CASSYSQGSNSPLHF.

V is TRBV9 and J is TRBJ2-3, with D possibly being TRBD1 or TRBD2 (5 bases each). Trimming shortened V by 3 bases and J by 2 bases, and 16 bases separated the two germline ends. The germline gives CDR1 SGDLS, CDR2 YYNGEE. This CDR3 is built from 16 residues. The CDR3 nucleotides are TGTGCCAGCAGCGGGGACCAGTACACGGACACAGATACGCAGTATTTT. Protein: CASSGDQYTDTDTQYF. Full variable domain (outside the CDR3, taken from reference TRBV9 and TRBJ2-3): DSGVTQTPKHLITATGQRVTLRCSPRSGDLSVYWYQQSLDQGLQFLIQYYNGEERAKGNILERFSAQQFPDLHSELNLSSLELGDSALYFCASSGDQYTDTDTQYFGPGTRLTVL.

This chain links TRBV7-9 with TRBJ1-2; D is possibly TRBD1 (6 bases). Germline V gene sequence: CDR1 SEHNR, CDR2 FQNEAQ (reference sequence). Trimming cost V 4 bases and J 2 bases, with 8 bases left between them. The CDR3 spans 13 residues. Here the CDR3 reads CASSSGENYGYTF. The CDR3 nucleotides are TGTGCCAGCAGCTCAGGGGAGAACTATGGCTACACCTTC. Together with reference TRBV7-9 and TRBJ1-2, the CDR3 gives the full variable domain: DTGVSQNPRHKITKRGQNVTFRCDPISEHNRLYWYRQTLGQGPEFLTYFQNEAQLEKSRLLSDRFSAERPKGSFSTLEIQRTEQGDSAMYLCASSSGENYGYTFGSGTRLTVV.

This sequence joins TRBV3-1 and TRBJ2-2; the D is unclear. This CDR3 is built from 16 residues. V was cut by 3 bases and J by 0 bases, with 11 bases left in between. Germline V CDR1 and CDR2: LGHDT, YNNKEL (reference sequence). Here the CDR3 reads CASSHTTHSNTGELFF. The DNA for the CDR3 is TGTGCCAGCAGCCATACCACTCACTCGAACACCGGGGAGCTGTTTTTT.

This clonotype was detected ten times or more. V is TRBV10-3 and J is TRBJ2-5; D uncertain. Germline assignment: CDR1 ENHRY and CDR2 SYGVKD. The CDR3 spans 11 residues. V was shortened by 4 bases and J by 5 bases, with 5 bases between the two germline ends. The CDR3 DNA is TGTGCCATCAGTGTGGGGGAGACCCAGTACTTC. Amino acid sequence: CAISVGETQYF.

The chain has TRBV20-1 and TRBJ2-3; no reliable D call. CDR3 size: 15 residues. V gave up 3 bases and J gave up 2 bases, with 15 bases separating them. From germline, CDR1 is DFQATT and CDR2 SNEGSKA (reference sequence). The CDR3 DNA reads TGCAGTGCTAGCCCGCCTATCGGAGACACAGATACGCAGTATTTT. Encoded protein: CSASPPIGDTDTQYF.

This clonotype was seen many times. This chain connects TRBV7-8 to TRBJ2-3; no definite D call. Trimming took off 5 bases at V and 6 bases at J, with 15 bases between the two ends. The CDR3 extends over 14 amino acids. Germline-derived CDR1 and CDR2 are SGHVS and FQNEAQ. The CDR3 reads CASSLRTRSDTQYF. CDR3 nucleotides: TGTGCCAGCAGCCTCCGGACCCGAAGCGATACGCAGTATTTT.